This T cell receptor (beta chain) stems from a study of response to subunit inactivated influenza vaccine. Study findings and constraints: Authors suggested seasonal influenza vaccinations each recruit few new T cells.

Only a few counts were recorded for this clonotype. What it recognizes is unknown. TCRdb reanalysed the RT-PCR reads using MiXCR and keeps one entry per CDR3 protein. The sample shows around 470,000 distinct CDR3 sequences, 6.5% to 8% of them seen only once. Germline loops: CDR1 MNHNS, CDR2 SASEGT. With 11 bases removed from V and 0 bases from J, the gap between germline ends came to 10 bases. The CDR3 contains 12 residues. J is TRBJ1-1 and V is TRBV6-1, with no clear D. The TCR was taken from a man aged 45-69 years who received an inactivated influenza vaccine. Sample: PBMCs from blood, taken around 25 months after vaccination. CDR3 in DNA: TGTGCCGAGAGAGGGATGAACACTGAAGCTTTCTTT. It yields the protein CAERGMNTEAFF.